Sequencing of this T cell receptor beta chain was carried out in a study of CD8 T cells in ankylosing spondylitis. Study results and caveats: Seemingly characteristic of ankylosing spondylitis blood was a TCR beta motif consisting of 7 or 8 highly homologous variants.

The CDR3 has 15 amino acids. V lost 6 bases, J lost 8 bases, and 10 bases stayed unmatched. Comments on this clonotype: As yet, its antigen is unknown.

TCRdb reanalysed the 5' RACE reads using MiXCR and keeps one entry per CDR3 protein. Here the sample spans 650,000 to 800,000 distinct CDR3 sequences, around 19% being singletons. The source material was blood, either unsorted or a sorted T cell fraction (not recorded which). The rearrangement uses TRBV12-3 or TRBV12-4 and TRBJ1-4; 9 bases map to TRBD1. The sequence was obtained from a male donor with ankylosing spondylitis. The CDR3 bases are TGTGCCAGCAGCCTAGACAGGGGGTATCGGGAAAAACTGTTTTTT. Translated: CASSLDRGYREKLFF.